This T cell receptor (beta chain) derives from a study of T cells in Graves' hyperthyroidism and ophthalmopathy. This clonotype showed up just a few times. On the basis of clinical symptoms, serum thyroxine and TRAb, thyroid ultrasound and orbital computed tomography, diagnoses were made. In germline, CDR1 is MDHEN, CDR2 SYDVKM. CDR3 length: 12 amino acids. Trimming pared 8 bases from V and 7 bases from J, leaving 15 bases between. TCR beta CDR3 sequences were amplified from RNA transcripts. HTBI primers were used for first-round RT-PCR of the TCR CDR3. MiXCR, applied by TCRdb to the multiplex PCR reads, yields one record per CDR3 protein. The data hold some 500,000 distinct CDR3 sequences, with 16% observed a single time.

The source material was blood. This chain joins TRBV28 and TRBJ2-7, with a tentative D call TRBD1 (6 bases). The TCR was taken from a woman in her 30s with Graves' ophthalmopathy. CDR3 DNA: TGTGCCAGCGCCGGAGAGGGGGTTGAGCAGTACTTC. Protein sequence: CASAGEGVEQYF.